This T cell receptor beta chain was profiled in a study of metastatic and nonmetastatic thyroid tumors. Study information: Blood and tumor or nodule tissue repertoires from malignant and benign thyroid patients were compared. The study, taken as a whole, reports: Reported TCR beta diversity, measured in blood and tumor, was significantly higher for malignant thyroid tumors than for benign nodules.

TCRdb re-analyzed the PCR reads using MiXCR. Of roughly 32,000 clones in the sample, about a sixth were seen once. As concerns this clone: Its antigen is not known.

Trimming left V 2 bases short and J 10 bases short, with 13 bases between. The V gene's germline CDR1 is SGHRS and CDR2 YFSETQ. CDR3 length equals 14 residues. Not a single patient had been given any form of treatment at any point before undergoing thyroid surgery. This sequence was found in a female donor with papillary thyroid cancer or a benign thyroid nodule (not recorded which). Some clones in this sample may be carry-over from other donors' samples. This rearrangement joins TRBV5-1 to TRBJ1-6, with D hard to call. Material: blood. CDR3 residues: CASSFVGRGSPLHF. The CDR3 DNA reads as TGCGCCAGCAGCTTTGTAGGGCGGGGATCACCCCTCCACTTT.